Each of the 2 T cell receptor beta chains below was sequenced from the same sample in a study of CD8 T cells in ankylosing spondylitis. Study conclusions and caveats: A TCR beta motif of several highly homologous variants appeared characteristic of ankylosing spondylitis blood.

One entry per CDR3 protein results from TCRdb running MiXCR on the 5' RACE reads. The table has approximately 550,000 distinct CDR3 sequences, 10% to 15% seen once. These TCRs' antigens remain unknown. The material sequenced was blood, either unsorted or a sorted T cell fraction (not recorded which). The receptor set was obtained from a male donor with ankylosing spondylitis.

This clonotype was detected only once. This could be a read error, since a much larger clone is one nucleotide away. This chain uses TRBV24-1 with TRBJ2-3; no firm D call. The CDR3 has 14 amino acids. Germline V lookup: CDR1 KGHDR, CDR2 SFDVKD. DNA of the CDR3: TGTGCCACCTCAGGACGGATAAGCACAGATATGCAGTATTTT. Amino acid sequence: CATSGRISTDMQYF.

This clonotype was counted only a few times. V and J are TRBV5-5 and TRBJ1-6; 7 bases align to TRBD1. After removal of 1 base from V and 8 bases from J, the junction contained 6 bases not matched to a gene. This CDR3 spans 15 amino acids. The V gene's germline CDR1 is SGHKS and CDR2 YYEKEE (reference sequence). CDR3 sequence: CASSLRGQLDSPLHF. CDR3 bases: TGTGCCAGCAGCTTGAGGGGACAGTTGGATTCACCCCTCCACTTT.